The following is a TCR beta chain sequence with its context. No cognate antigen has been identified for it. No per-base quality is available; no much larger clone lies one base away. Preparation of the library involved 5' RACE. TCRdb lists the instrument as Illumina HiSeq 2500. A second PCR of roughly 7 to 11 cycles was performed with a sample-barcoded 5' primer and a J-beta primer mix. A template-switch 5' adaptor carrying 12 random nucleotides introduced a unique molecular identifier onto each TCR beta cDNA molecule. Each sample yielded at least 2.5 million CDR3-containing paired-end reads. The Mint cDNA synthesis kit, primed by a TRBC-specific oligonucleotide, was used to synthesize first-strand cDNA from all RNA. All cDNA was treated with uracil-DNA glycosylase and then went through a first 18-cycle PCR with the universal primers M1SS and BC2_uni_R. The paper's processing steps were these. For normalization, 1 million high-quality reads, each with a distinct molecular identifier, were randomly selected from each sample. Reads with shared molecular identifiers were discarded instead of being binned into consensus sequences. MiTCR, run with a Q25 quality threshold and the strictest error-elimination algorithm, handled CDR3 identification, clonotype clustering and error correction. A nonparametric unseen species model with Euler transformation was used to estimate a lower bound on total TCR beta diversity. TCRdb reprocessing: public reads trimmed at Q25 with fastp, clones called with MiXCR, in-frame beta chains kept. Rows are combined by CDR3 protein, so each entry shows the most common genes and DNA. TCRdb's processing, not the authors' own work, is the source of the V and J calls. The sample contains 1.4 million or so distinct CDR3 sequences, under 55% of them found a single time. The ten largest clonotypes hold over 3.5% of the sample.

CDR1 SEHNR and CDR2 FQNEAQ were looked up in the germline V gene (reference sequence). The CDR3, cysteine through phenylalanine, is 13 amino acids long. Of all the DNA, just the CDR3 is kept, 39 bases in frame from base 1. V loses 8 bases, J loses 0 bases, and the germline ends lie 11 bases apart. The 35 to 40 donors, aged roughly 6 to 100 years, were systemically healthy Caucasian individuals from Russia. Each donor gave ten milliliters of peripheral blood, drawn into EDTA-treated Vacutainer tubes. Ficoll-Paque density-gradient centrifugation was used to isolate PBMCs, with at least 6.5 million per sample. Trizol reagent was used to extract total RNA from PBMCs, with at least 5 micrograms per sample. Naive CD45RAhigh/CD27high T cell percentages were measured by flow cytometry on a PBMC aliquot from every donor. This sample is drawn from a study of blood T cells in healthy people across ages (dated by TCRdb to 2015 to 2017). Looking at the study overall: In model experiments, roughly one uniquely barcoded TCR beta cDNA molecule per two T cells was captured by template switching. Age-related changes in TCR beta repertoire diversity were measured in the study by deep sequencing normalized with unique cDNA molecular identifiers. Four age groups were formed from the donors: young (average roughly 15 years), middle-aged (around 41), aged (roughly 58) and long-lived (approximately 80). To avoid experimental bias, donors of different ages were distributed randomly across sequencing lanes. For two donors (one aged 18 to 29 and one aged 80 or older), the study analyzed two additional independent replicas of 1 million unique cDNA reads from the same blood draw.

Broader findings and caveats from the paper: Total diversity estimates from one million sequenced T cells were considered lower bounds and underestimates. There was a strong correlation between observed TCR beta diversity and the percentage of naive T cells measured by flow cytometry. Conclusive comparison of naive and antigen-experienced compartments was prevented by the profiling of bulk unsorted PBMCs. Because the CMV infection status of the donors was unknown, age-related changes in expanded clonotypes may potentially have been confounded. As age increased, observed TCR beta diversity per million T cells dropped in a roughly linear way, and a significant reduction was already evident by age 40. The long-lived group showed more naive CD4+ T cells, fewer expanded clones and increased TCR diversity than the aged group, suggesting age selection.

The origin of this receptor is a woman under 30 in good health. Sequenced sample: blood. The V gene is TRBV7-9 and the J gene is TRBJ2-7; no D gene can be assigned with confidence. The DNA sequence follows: TGTGCCAGCCTACCGAAAGACTCCTACGAGCAGTACTTC. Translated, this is CASLPKDSYEQYF.